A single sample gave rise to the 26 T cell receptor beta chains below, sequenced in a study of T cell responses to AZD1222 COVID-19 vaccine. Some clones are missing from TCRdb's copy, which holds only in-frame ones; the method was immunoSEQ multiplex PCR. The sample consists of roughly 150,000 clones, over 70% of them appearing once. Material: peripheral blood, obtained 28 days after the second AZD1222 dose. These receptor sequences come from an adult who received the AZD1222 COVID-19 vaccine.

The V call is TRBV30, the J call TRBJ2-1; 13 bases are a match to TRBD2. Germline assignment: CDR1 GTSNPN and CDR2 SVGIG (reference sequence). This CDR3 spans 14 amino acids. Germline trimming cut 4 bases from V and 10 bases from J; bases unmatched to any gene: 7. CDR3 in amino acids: CAWNPGTSGNEQFF. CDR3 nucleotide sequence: TGTGCCTGGAACCCCGGGACTAGCGGGAACGAGCAGTTCTTC.

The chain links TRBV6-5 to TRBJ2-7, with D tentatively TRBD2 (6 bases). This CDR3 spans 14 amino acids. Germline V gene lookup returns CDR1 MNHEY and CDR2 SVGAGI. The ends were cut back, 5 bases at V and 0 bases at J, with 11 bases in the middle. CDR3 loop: CASSTRLVSYEQYF. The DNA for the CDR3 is TGTGCCAGCAGTACCCGACTAGTCTCCTACGAGCAGTACTTC.

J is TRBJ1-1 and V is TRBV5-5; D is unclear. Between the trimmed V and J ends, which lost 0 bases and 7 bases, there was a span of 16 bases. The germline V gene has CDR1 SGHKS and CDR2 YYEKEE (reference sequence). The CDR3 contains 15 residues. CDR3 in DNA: TGTGCCAGCAGCTTGGAAGTTCGTCGGTTAGATGAAGCTTTCTTT. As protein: CASSLEVRRLDEAFF.

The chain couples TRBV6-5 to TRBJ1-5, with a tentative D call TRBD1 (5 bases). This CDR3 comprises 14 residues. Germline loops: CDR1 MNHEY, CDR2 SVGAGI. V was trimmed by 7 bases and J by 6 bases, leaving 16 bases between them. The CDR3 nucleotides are TGTGCCAGCACTGGGGGAGGGGATGTTCAGCCCCAGCATTTT. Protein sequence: CASTGGGDVQPQHF.

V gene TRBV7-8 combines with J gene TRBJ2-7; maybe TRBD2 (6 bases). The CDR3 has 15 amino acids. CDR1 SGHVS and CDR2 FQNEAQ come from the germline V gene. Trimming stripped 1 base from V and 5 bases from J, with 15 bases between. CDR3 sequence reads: CASSLVGAGSHEQYF. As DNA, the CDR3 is TGTGCCAGCAGCTTAGTTGGGGCGGGAAGTCACGAGCAGTACTTC. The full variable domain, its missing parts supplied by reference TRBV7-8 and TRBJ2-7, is GAGVSQSPRYKVAKRGQDVALRCDPISGHVSLFWYQQALGQGPEFLTYFQNEAQLDKSGLPSDRFFAERPEGSVSTLKIQRTQQEDSAVYLCASSLVGAGSHEQYFGPGTRLTVT.

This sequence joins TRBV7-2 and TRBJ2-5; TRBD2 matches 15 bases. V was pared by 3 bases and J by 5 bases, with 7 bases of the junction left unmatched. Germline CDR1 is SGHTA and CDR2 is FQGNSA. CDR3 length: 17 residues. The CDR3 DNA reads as TGTGCCAGCAGCTTTCGGACTAGCGGGAGGGCCTGGGAGACCCAGTACTTC. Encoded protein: CASSFRTSGRAWETQYF.

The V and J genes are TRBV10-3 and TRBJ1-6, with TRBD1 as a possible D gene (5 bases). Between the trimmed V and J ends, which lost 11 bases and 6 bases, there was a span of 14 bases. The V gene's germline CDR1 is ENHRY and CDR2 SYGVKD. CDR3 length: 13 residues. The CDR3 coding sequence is TGTGCCTTTTCCCGGGACGGTAATTCACCCCTCCACTTT. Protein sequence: CAFSRDGNSPLHF.

This CDR3 reads CASSTSGQGYYEQYF. The CDR3 DNA reads as TGTGCCAGTAGTACCTCCGGACAGGGGTATTACGAGCAGTACTTC. The chain carries TRBV19 and TRBJ2-7; 9 nucleotides match TRBD1. V dropped 4 bases and J dropped 4; count of bases not matched to a gene: 8. Germline lookup yields CDR1 LNHDA and CDR2 SQIVND (reference sequence). The CDR3 is 15 amino acids.

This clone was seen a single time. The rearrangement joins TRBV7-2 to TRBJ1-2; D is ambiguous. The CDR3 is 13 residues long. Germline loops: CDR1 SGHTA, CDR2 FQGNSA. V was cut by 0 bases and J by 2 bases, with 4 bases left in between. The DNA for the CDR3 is TGTGCCAGCAGCTTAGCCGAAAACTATGGCTACACCTTC. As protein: CASSLAENYGYTF.

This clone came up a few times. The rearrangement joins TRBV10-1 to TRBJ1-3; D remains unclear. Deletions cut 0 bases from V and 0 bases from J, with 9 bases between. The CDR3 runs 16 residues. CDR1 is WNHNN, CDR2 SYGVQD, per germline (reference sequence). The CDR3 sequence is CASSESEPISGNTIYF. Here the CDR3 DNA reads TGCGCCAGCAGTGAGTCAGAACCGATCTCTGGAAACACCATATATTTT.

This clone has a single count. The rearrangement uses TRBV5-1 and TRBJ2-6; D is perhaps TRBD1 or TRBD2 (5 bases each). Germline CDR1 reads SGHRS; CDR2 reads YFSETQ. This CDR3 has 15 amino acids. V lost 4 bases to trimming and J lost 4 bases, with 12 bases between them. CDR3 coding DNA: TGCGCCAGCAGCCCGGGACCGGGAGGGGCCAACGTCCTGACTTTC. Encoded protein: CASSPGPGGANVLTF.

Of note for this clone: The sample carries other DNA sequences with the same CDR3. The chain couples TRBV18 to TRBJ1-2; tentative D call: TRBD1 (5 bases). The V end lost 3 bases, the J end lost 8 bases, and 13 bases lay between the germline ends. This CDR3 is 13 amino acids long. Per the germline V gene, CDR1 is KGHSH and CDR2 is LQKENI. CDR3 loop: CASSPSDRSGYTF. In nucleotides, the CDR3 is TGTGCCAGCTCACCTTCCGACAGATCGGGCTACACCTTC.

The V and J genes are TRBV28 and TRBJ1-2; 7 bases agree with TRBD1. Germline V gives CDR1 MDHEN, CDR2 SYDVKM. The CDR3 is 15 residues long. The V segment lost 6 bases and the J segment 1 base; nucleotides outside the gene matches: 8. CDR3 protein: CASREAGGDNYGYTF. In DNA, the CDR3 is TGTGCCAGCAGAGAAGCAGGGGGAGATAACTATGGCTACACCTTC.

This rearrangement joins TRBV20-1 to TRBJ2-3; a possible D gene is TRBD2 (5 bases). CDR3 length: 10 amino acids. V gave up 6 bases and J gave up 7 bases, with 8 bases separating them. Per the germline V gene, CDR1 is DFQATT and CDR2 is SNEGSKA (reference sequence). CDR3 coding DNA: TGCAGTGCCCTAGCCTATACGCAGTATTTT. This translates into CSALAYTQYF.

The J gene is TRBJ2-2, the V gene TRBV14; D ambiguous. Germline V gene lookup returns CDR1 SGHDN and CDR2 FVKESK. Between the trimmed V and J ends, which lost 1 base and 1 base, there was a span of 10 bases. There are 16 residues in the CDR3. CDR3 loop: CASSQGNNQNTGELFF. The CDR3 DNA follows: TGTGCCAGCAGCCAAGGGAACAACCAGAACACCGGGGAGCTGTTTTTT.

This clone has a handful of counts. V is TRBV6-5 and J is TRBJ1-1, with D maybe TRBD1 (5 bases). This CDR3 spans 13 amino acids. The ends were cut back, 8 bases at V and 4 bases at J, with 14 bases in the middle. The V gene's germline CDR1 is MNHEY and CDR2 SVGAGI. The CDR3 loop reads CASVGDMTTEAFF. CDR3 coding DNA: TGTGCCAGCGTGGGGGATATGACCACTGAAGCTTTCTTT.

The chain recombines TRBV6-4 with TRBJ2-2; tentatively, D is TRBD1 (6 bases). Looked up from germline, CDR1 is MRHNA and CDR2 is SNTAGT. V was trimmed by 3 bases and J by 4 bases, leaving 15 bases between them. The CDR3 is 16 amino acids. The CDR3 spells CASSEVSRGGTGELFF. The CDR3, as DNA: TGTGCCAGCAGTGAAGTGTCCAGGGGCGGCACCGGGGAGCTGTTTTTT.

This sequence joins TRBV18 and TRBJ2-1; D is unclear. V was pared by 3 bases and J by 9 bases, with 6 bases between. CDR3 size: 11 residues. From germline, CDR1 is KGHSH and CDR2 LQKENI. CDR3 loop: CASSPTGEQFF. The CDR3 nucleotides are TGTGCCAGCTCACCTACCGGTGAGCAGTTCTTC.

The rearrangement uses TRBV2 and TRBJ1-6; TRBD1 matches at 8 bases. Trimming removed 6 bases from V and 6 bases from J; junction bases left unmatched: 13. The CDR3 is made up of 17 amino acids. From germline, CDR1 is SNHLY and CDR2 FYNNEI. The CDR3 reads CASRAGTGGTINSPLHF. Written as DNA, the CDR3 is TGTGCCAGCAGAGCCGGGACAGGCGGTACTATTAATTCACCCCTCCACTTT.

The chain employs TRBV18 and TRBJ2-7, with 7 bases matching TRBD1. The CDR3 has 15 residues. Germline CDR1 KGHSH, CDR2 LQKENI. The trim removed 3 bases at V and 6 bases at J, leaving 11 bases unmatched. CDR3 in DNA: TGTGCCAGCTCACCGGTCCGGACAGGTCTTGTCGAGCAGTACTTC. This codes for CASSPVRTGLVEQYF.

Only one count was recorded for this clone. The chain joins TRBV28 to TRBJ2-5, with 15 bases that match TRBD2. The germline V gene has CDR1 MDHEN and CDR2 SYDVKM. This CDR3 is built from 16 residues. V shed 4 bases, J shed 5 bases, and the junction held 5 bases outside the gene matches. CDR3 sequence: CASSSGLAGGGETQYF. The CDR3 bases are TGTGCCAGCAGTTCGGGACTAGCGGGAGGTGGCGAGACCCAGTACTTC.

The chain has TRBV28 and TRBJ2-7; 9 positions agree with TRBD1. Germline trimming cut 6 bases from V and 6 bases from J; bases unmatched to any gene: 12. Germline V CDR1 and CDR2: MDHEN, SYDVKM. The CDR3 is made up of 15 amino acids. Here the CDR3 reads CASSPSGTGTTEQYF. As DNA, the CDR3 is TGTGCCAGCAGCCCGTCCGGGACAGGGACGACCGAGCAGTACTTC.

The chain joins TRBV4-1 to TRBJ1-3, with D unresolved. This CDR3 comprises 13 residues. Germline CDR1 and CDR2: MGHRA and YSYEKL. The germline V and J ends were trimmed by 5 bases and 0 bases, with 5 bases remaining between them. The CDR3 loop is CASSSASGNTIYF. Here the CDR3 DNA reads TGCGCCAGCAGCTCGGCCTCTGGAAACACCATATATTTT.

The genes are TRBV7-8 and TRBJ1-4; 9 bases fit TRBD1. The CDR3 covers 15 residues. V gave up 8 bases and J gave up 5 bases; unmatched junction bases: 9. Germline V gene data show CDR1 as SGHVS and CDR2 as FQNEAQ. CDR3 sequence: CASGSGTGQNEKLFF. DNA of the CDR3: TGTGCCAGCGGATCCGGGACAGGGCAGAATGAAAAACTGTTTTTT.

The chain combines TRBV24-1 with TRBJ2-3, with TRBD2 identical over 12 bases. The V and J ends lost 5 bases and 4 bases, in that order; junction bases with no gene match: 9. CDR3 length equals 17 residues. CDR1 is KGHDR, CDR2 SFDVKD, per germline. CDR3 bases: TGTGCCACCAGTGCCGTCGTGACTAGCGGGAGCGCAGATACGCAGTATTTT. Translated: CATSAVVTSGSADTQYF.

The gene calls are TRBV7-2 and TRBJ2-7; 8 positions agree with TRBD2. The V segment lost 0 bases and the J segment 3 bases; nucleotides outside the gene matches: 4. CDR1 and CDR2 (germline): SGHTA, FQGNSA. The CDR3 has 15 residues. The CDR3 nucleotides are TGTGCCAGCAGCTTAGCGCCCAGCGGGGGCTACGAGCAGTACTTC. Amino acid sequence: CASSLAPSGGYEQYF.